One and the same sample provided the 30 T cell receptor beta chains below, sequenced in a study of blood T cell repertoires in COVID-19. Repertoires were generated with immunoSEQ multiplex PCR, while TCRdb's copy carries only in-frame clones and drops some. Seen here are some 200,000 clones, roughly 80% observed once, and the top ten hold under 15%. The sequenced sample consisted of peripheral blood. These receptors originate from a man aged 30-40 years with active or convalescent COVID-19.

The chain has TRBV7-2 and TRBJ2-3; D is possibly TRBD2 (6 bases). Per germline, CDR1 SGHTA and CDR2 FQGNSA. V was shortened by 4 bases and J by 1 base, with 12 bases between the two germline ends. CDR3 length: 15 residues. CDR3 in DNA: TGTGCCAGCAGCTCCCGGAGGGAGCGCACAGATACGCAGTATTTT. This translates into CASSSRRERTDTQYF. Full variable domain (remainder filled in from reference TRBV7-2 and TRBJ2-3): GAGVSQSPSNKVTEKGKDVELRCDPISGHTALYWYRQSLGQGLEFLIYFQGNSAPDKSGLPSDRFSAERTGGSVSTLTIQRTQQEDSAVYLCASSSRRERTDTQYFGPGTRLTVL.

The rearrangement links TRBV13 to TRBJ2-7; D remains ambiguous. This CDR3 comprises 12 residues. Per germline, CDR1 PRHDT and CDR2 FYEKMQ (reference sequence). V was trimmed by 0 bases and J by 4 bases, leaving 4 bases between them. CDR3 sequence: CASSLGRYEQYF. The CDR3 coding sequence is TGTGCCAGCAGCTTAGGCCGGTACGAGCAGTACTTC.

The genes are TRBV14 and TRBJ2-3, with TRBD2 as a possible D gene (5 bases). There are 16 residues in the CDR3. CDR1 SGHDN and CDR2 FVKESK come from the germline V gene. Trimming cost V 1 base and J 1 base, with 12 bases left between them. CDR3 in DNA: TGTGCCAGCAGCCAAGTTGGAGGCTCCGGCACAGATACGCAGTATTTT. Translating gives CASSQVGGSGTDTQYF.

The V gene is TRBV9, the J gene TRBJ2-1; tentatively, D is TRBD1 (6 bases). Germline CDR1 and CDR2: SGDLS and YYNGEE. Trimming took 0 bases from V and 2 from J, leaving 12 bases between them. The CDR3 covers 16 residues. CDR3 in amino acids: CASSVGGHEAYNEQFF. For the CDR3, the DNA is TGTGCCAGCAGCGTAGGGGGACACGAAGCCTACAATGAGCAGTTCTTC.

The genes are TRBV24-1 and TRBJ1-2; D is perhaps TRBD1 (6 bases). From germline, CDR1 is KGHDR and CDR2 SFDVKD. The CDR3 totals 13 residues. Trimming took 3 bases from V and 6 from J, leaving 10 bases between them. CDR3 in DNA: TGTGCCACCAGTGATGGACAGCCCGATGGCTACACCTTC. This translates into CATSDGQPDGYTF.

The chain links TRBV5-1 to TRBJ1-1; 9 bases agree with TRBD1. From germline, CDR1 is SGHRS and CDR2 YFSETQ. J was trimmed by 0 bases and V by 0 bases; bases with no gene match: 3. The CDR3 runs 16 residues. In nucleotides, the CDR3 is TGCGCCAGCAGCTTGGGACAGGGGGGATTGAACACTGAAGCTTTCTTT. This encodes CASSLGQGGLNTEAFF.

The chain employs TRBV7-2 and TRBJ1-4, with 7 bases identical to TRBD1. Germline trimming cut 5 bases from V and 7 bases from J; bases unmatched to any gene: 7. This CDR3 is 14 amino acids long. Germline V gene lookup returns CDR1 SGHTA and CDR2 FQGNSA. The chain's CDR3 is CASSLRQGREKLFF. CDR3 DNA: TGTGCCAGCAGCCTAAGACAGGGACGTGAAAAACTGTTTTTT.

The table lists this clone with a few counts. This chain's CDR3 is CASSRDRLPEAFF. The CDR3 DNA is TGTGCCAGCAGTCGCGACAGGCTCCCTGAAGCTTTCTTT. The rearrangement uses TRBV6-5 and TRBJ1-1; D is possibly TRBD1 (6 bases). Germline V gene data show CDR1 as MNHEY and CDR2 as SVGAGI. This CDR3 is 13 amino acids long. Trimming removed 5 bases at V and 6 bases at J, with 13 bases between.

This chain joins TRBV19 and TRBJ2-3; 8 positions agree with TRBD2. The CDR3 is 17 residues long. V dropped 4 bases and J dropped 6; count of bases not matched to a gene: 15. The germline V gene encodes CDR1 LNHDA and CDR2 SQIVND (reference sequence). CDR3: CASSRREAGAHWDTQYF. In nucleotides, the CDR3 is TGTGCCAGTAGTAGGAGGGAAGCGGGGGCCCATTGGGATACGCAGTATTTT. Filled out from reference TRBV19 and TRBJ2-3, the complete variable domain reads DGGITQSPKYLFRKEGQNVTLSCEQNLNHDAMYWYRQDPGQGLRLIYYSQIVNDFQKGDIAEGYSVSREKKESFPLTVTSAQKNPTAFYLCASSRREAGAHWDTQYFGPGTRLTVL.

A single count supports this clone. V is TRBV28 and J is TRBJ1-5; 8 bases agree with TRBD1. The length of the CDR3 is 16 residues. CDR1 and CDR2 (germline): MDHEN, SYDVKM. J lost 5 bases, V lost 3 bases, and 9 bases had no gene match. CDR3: CASSFIGQGWHQPQHF. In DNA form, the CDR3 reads TGTGCCAGCAGTTTTATAGGACAGGGCTGGCATCAGCCCCAGCATTTT. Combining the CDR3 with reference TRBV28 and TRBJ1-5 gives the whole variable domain DVKVTQSSRYLVKRTGEKVFLECVQDMDHENMFWYRQDPGLGLRLIYFSYDVKMKEKGDIPEGYSVSREKKERFSLILESASTNQTSMYLCASSFIGQGWHQPQHFGDGTRLSIL.

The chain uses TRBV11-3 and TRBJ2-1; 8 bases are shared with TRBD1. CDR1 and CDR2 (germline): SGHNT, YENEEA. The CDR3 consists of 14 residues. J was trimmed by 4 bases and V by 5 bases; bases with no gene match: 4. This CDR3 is CASSLGQAYNEQFF. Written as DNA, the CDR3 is TGTGCCAGCAGCCTGGGACAGGCGTACAATGAGCAGTTCTTC.

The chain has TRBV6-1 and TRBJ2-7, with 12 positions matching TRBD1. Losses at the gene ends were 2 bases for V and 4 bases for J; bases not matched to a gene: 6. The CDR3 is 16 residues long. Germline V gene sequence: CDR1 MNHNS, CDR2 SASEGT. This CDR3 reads CASSEPGQGAGYEQYV. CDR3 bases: TGTGCCAGCAGTGAACCGGGACAGGGGGCGGGATACGAGCAGTACGTC.

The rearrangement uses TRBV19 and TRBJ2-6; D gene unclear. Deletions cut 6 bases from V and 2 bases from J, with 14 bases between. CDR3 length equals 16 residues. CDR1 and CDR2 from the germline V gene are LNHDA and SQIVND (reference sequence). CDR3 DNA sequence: TGTGCCAGTAGCCGCTTCATAGCAGCTGGGGCCAACGTCCTGACTTTC. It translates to CASSRFIAAGANVLTF.

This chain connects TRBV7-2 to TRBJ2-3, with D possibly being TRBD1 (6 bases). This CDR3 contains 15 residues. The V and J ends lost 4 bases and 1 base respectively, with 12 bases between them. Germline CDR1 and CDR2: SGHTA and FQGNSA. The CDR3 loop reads CASSSGQPGTDTQYF. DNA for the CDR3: TGTGCCAGCAGCTCCGGACAGCCTGGCACAGATACGCAGTATTTT.

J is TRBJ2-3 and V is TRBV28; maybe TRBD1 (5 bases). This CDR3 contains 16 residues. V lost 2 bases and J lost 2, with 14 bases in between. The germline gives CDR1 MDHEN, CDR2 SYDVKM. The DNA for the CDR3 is TGTGCCAGCAGTTTAGGGGCAGGGCGGATCACAGATACGCAGTATTTT. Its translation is CASSLGAGRITDTQYF.

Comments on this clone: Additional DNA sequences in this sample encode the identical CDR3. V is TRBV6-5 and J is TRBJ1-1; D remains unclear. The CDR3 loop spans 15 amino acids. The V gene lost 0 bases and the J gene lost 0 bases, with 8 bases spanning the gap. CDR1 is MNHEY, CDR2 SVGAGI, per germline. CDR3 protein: CASSYSGDMNTEAFF. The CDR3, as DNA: TGTGCCAGCAGTTACTCCGGGGATATGAACACTGAAGCTTTCTTT.

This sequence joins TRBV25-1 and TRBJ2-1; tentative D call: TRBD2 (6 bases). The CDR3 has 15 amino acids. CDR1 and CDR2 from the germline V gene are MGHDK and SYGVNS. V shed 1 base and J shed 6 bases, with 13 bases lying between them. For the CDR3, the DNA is TGTGCCAGCAGTGAATGGAGGGAGACGGGCAATGAGCAGTTCTTC. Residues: CASSEWRETGNEQFF.

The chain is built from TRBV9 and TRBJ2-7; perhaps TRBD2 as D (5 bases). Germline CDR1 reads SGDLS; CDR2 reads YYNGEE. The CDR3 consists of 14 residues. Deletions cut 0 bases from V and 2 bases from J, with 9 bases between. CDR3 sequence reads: CASSVEASPYEQYF. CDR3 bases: TGTGCCAGCAGCGTAGAGGCTAGCCCCTACGAGCAGTACTTC. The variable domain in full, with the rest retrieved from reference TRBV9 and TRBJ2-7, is DSGVTQTPKHLITATGQRVTLRCSPRSGDLSVYWYQQSLDQGLQFLIQYYNGEERAKGNILERFSAQQFPDLHSELNLSSLELGDSALYFCASSVEASPYEQYFGPGTRLTVT.

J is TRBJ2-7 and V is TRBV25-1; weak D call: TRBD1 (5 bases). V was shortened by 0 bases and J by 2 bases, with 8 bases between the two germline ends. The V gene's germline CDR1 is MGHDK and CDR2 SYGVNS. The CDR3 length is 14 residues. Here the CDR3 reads CASSEYEQAYEQYF. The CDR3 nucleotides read TGTGCCAGCAGTGAATACGAACAGGCCTACGAGCAGTACTTC.

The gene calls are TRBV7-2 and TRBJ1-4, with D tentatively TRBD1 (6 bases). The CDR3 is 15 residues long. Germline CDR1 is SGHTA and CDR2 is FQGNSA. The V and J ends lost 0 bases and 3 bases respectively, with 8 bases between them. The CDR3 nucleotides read TGTGCCAGCAGCTTAGCGGACAGAGCTAATGAAAAACTGTTTTTT. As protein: CASSLADRANEKLFF. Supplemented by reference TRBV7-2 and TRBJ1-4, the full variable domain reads GAGVSQSPSNKVTEKGKDVELRCDPISGHTALYWYRQSLGQGLEFLIYFQGNSAPDKSGLPSDRFSAERTGGSVSTLTIQRTQQEDSAVYLCASSLADRANEKLFFGSGTQLSVL.

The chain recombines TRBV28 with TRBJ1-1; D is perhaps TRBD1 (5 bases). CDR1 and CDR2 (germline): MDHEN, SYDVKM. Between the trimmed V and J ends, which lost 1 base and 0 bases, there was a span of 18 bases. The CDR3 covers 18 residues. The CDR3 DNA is TGTGCCAGCAGTTTATTGGCTTATGGGGCGGGAATGAACACTGAAGCTTTCTTT. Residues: CASSLLAYGAGMNTEAFF.

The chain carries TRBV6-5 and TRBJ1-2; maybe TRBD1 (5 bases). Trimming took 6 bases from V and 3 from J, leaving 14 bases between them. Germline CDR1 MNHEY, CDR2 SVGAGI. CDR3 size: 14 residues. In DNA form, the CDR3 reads TGTGCCAGCAGGGCCCCCTGGGGCGACTATGGCTACACCTTC. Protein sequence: CASRAPWGDYGYTF.

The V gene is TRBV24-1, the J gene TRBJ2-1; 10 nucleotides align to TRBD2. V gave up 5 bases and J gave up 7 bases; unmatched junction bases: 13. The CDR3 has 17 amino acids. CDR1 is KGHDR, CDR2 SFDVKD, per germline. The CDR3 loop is CATSVNRVLLAGNEQFF. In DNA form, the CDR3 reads TGTGCCACCAGTGTTAATAGGGTTCTACTAGCGGGGAATGAGCAGTTCTTC.

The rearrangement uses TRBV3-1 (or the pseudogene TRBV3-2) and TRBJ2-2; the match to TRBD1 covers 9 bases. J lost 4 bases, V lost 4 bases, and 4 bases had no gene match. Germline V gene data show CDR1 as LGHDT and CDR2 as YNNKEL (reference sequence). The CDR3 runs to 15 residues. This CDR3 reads CASSPGTGLTGELFF. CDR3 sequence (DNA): TGTGCCAGCAGCCCCGGGACAGGGCTCACCGGGGAGCTGTTTTTT.

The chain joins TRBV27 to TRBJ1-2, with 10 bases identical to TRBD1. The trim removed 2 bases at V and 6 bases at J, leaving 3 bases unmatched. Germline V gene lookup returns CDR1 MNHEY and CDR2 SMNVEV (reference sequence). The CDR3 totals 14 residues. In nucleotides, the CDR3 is TGTGCCAGCAGTTTAGGGACAGGGGTTGATGGCTACACCTTC. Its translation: CASSLGTGVDGYTF.

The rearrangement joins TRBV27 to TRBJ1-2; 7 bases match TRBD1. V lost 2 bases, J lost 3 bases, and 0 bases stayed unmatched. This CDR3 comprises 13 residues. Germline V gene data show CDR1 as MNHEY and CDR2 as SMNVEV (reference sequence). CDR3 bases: TGTGCCAGCAGTTTAACAGGGGACTATGGCTACACCTTC. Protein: CASSLTGDYGYTF.

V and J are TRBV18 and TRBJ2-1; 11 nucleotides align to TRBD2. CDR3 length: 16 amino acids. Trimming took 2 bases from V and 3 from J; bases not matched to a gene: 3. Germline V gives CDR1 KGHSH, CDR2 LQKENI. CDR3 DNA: TGTGCCAGCTCACCATTGACTAGCGGGAACTACAATGAGCAGTTCTTC. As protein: CASSPLTSGNYNEQFF. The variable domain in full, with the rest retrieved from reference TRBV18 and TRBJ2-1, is NAGVMQNPRHLVRRRGQEARLRCSPMKGHSHVYWYRQLPEEGLKFMVYLQKENIIDESGMPKERFSAEFPKEGPSILRIQQVVRGDSAAYFCASSPLTSGNYNEQFFGPGTRLTVL.

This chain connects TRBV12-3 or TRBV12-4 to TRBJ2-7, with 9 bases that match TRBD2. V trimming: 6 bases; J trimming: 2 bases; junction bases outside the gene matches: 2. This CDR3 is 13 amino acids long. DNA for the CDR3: TGTGCCAGCAGGCGGGGGGGGACCTACGAGCAGTACTTC. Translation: CASRRGGTYEQYF.

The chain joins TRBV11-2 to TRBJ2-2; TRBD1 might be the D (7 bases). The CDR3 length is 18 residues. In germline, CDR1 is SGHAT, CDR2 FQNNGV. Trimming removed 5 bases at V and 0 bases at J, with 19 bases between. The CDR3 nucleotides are TGTGCCAGCAGCGCGGAGGGGACAGCGATAACGAACACCGGGGAGCTGTTTTTT. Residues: CASSAEGTAITNTGELFF.

In DNA form, the CDR3 reads TGTGCCAGCAGCCGGACAGGGGACACTGAAGCTTTCTTT. Translating it yields CASSRTGDTEAFF. V is TRBV3-1 (or the pseudogene TRBV3-2) and J is TRBJ1-1, with 9 bases matching TRBD1. The CDR3 length is 13 residues. The J segment lost 3 bases and the V segment lost 4 bases, leaving 0 bases of the junction unmatched. Germline loops: CDR1 LGHDT, CDR2 YNNKEL (reference sequence).